This paragraph covers one TCR beta chain sequence. Germline V lookup: CDR1 MNHEY, CDR2 SVGEGT. The ends were cut back, 5 bases at V and 4 bases at J, with 14 bases in the middle. The length of the CDR3 is 14 residues. The sample comes from a study of blood T cell repertoires in COVID-19. In the study overall: The United States, Italy and Spain were the sources of the acute and convalescent COVID-19 samples. Sources were T cells, B-cell-depleted T cells, or PBMCs; the material itself was cDNA or gDNA.

Per the authors' pipeline: Scientists estimated how many nucleated cells there were by amplifying reference gene primers. Measured with immunoSEQ multiplex PCR; TCRdb has only the in-frame clones, and not every one. The V and J calls and clone size were taken over from that table, and D and trimming were inferred from the DNA. The data show more than 50,000 clones, roughly 78% seen once. The sequence was collected from a human donor in a cohort sampled during active COVID-19. The chain combines TRBV6-2 or TRBV6-3 with TRBJ1-1; tentative D call: TRBD1 (5 bases). The sample comprised peripheral blood. Here the CDR3 reads CASSQLRGGTEAFF. Here the CDR3 DNA reads TGTGCCAGCAGTCAACTCCGGGGGGGCACTGAAGCTTTCTTT.